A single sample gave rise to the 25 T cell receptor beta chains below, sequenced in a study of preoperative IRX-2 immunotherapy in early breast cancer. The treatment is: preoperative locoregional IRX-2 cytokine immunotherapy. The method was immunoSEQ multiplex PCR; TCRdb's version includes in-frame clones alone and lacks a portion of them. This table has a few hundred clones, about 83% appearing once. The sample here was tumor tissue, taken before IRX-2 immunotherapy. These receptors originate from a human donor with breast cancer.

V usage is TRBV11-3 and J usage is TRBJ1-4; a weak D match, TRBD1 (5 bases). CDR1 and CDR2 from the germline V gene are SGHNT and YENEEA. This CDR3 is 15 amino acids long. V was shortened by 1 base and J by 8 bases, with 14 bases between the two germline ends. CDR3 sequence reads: CASSLGGAGKEKLFF. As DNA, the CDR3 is TGTGCCAGCAGCTTAGGTGGGGCGGGGAAGGAAAAACTGTTTTTT.

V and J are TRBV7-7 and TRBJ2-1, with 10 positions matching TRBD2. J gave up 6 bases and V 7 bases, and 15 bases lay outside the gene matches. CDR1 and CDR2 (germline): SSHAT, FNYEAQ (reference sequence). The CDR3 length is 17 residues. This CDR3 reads CASKWGLAGDGRNEQFF. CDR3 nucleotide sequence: TGTGCCAGCAAGTGGGGCCTAGCGGGGGATGGGCGCAATGAGCAGTTCTTC.

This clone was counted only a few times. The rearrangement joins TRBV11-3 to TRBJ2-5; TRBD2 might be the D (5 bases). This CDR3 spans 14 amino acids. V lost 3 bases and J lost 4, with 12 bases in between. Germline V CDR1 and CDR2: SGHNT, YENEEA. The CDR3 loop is CASSLSLARETQYF. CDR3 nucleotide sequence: TGTGCCAGCAGCTTGTCCCTAGCACGAGAGACCCAGTACTTC. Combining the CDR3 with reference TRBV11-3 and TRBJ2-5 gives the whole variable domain EAGVVQSPRYKIIEKKQPVAFWCNPISGHNTLYWYLQNLGQGPELLIRYENEEAVDDSQLPKDRFSAERLKGVDSTLKIQPAELGDSAVYLCASSLSLARETQYFGPGTRLLVL.

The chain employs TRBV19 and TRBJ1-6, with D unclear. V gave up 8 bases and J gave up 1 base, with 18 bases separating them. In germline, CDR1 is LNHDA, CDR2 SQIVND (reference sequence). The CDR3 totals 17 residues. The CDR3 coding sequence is TGTGCCAGTTCTCCGGGGAGGCTTCATTCCTATAATTCACCCCTCCACTTT. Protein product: CASSPGRLHSYNSPLHF.

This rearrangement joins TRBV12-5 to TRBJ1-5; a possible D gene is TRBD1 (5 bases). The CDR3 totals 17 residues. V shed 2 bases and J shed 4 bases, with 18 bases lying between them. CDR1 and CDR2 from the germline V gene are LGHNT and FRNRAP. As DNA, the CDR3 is TGTGCTAGTGGTTTGACAGCCAGGGTCGGGACGAATCAGCCCCAGCATTTT. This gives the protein CASGLTARVGTNQPQHF.

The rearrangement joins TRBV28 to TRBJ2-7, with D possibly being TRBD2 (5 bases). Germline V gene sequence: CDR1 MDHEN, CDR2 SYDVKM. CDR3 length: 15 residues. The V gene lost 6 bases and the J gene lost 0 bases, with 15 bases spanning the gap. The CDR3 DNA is TGTGCCAGCAGCCCGAGGGTATACAGCTCCTACGAGCAGTACTTC. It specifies CASSPRVYSSYEQYF.

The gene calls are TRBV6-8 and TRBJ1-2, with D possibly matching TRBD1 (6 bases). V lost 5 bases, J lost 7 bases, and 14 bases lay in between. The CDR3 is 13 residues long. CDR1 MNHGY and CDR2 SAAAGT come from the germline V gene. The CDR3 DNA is TGTGCCAGCAGTAGCGCAGGGGAGGGTGGCTACACCTTC. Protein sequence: CASSSAGEGGYTF.

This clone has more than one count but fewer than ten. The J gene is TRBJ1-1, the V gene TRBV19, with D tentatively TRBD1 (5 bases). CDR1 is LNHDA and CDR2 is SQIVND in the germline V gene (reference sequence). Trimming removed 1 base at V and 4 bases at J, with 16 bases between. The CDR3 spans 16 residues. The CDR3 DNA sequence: TGTGCCAGTAGTATAGGGTGGACAAACCAACCCACTGAAGCTTTCTTT. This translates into CASSIGWTNQPTEAFF.

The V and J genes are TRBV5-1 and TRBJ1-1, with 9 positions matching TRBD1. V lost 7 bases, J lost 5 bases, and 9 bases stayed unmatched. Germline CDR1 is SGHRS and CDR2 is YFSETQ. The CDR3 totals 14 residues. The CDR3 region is CASEQGAGGTEAFF. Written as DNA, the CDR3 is TGCGCCAGCGAACAGGGGGCCGGTGGGACTGAAGCTTTCTTT.

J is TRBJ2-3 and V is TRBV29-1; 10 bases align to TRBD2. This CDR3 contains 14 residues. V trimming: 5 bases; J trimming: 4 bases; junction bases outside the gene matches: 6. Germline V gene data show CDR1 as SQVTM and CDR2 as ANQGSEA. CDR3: CSVPAAGGPDTQYF. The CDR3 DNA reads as TGCAGCGTTCCGGCAGCGGGAGGGCCAGATACGCAGTATTTT.

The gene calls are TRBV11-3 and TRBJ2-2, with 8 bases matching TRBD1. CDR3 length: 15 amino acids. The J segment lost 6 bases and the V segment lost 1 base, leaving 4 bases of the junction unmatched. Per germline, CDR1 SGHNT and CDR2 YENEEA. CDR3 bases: TGTGCCAGCAGCTTAGGGCAGGGGGCAGCCGGGGAGCTGTTTTTT. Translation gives CASSLGQGAAGELFF.

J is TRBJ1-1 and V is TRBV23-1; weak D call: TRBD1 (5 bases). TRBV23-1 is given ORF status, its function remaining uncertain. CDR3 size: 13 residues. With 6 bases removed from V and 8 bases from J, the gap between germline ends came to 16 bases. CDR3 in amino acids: CASSLAGAGEAFF. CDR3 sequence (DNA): TGCGCCAGCAGCTTAGCCGGGGCAGGAGAAGCTTTCTTT.

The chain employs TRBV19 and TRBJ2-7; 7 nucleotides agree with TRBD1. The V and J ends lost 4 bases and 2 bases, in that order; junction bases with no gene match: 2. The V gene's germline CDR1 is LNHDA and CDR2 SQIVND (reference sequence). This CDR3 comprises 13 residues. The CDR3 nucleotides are TGTGCCAGTAGTAGGGACAGAACCTACGAGCAGTACTTC. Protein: CASSRDRTYEQYF.

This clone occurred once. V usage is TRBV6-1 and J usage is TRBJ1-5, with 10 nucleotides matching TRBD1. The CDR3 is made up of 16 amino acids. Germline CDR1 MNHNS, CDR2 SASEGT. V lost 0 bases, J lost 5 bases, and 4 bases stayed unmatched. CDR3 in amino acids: CASSEAGGTGDQPQHF. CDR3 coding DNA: TGTGCCAGCAGTGAAGCTGGCGGGACAGGGGATCAGCCCCAGCATTTT.

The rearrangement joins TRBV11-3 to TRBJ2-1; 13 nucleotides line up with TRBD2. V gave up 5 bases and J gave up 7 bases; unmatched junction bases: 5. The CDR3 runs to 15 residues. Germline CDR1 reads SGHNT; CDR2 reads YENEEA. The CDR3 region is CASSTGLAGSNEQFF. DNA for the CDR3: TGTGCCAGCAGCACGGGACTAGCGGGAAGTAATGAGCAGTTCTTC.

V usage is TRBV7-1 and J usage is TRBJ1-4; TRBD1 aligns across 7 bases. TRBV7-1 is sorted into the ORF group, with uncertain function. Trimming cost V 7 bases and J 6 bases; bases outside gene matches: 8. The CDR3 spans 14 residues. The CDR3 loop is CASTSPGQDEKLFF. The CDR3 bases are TGTGCCAGCACCTCGCCTGGACAGGATGAAAAACTGTTTTTT.

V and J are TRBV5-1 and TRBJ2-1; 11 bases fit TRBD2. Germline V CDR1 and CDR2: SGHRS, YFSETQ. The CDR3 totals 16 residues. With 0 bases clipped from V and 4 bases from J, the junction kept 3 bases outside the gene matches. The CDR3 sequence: CASSLAGLAGYNEQFF. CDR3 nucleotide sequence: TGCGCCAGCAGCTTGGCCGGACTAGCGGGTTACAATGAGCAGTTCTTC.

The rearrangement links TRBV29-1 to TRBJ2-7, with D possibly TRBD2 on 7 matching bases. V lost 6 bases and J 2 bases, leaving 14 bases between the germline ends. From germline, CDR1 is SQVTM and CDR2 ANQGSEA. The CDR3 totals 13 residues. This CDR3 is CSVGGPPPYEQYF. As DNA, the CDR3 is TGCAGCGTGGGGGGGCCTCCCCCCTACGAGCAGTACTTC.

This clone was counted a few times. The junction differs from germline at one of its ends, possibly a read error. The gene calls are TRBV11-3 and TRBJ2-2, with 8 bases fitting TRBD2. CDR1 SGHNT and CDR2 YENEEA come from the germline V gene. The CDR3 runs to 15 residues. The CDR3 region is CASSFAGGGTGELFF. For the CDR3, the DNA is TGTGCTAGCAGCTTCGCGGGGGGAGGCACCGGGGAGCTGTTTTTT.

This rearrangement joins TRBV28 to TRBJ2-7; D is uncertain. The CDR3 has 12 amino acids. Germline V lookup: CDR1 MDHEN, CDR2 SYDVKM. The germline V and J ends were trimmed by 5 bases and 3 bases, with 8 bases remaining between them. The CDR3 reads CASSTFGYEQYF. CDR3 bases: TGTGCCAGCAGTACCTTTGGCTACGAGCAGTACTTC.

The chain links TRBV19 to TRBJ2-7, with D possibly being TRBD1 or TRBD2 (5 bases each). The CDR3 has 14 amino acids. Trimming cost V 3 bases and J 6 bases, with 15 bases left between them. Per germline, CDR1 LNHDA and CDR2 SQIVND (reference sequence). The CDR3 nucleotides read TGTGCCAGTAGTATCAGCGGTTACCAGGGCGAGCAGTACTTC. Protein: CASSISGYQGEQYF.

CDR3 DNA sequence: TGTGCCAGCAGCCACGGTCGAACTAGCGGGCGCGCAGATACGCAGTATTTT. Protein: CASSHGRTSGRADTQYF. The chain recombines TRBV28 with TRBJ2-3; 9 bases agree with TRBD2. The trim removed 6 bases at V and 4 bases at J, leaving 14 bases unmatched. CDR1 and CDR2 (germline): MDHEN, SYDVKM. There are 17 residues in the CDR3.

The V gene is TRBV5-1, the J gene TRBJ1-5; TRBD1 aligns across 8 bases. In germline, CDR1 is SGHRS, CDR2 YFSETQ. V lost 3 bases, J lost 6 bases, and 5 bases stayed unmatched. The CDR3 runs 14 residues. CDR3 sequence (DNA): TGCGCCAGCAGCTCACAGGGGGGTAGTCAGCCCCAGCATTTT. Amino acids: CASSSQGGSQPQHF.

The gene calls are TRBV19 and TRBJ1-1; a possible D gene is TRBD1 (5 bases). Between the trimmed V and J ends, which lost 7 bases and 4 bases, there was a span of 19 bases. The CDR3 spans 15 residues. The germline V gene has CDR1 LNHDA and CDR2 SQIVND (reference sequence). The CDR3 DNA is TGTGCCAGTACGTTAGAGGGGCGCCTGACCACTGAAGCTTTCTTT. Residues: CASTLEGRLTTEAFF.

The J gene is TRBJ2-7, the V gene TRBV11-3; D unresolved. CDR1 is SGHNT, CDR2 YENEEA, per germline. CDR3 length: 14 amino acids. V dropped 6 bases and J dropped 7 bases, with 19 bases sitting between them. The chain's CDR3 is CASSPTDPTREQYF. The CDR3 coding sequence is TGTGCCAGCAGTCCTACAGATCCTACTCGGGAGCAGTACTTC. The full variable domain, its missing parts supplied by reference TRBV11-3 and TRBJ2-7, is EAGVVQSPRYKIIEKKQPVAFWCNPISGHNTLYWYLQNLGQGPELLIRYENEEAVDDSQLPKDRFSAERLKGVDSTLKIQPAELGDSAVYLCASSPTDPTREQYFGPGTRLTVT.